This T cell receptor (beta chain) was profiled in a study of shared clonotypes between healthy human individuals. As for this clone: The identical CDR3 is also encoded by other nucleotide sequences in the sample.

CD45RO-negative, CCR7-selected cells formed the naive CD8 fraction, which excluded terminally differentiated effector memory CD45RA+ cells. Repertoires were generated with immunoSEQ multiplex PCR, while TCRdb's copy carries only in-frame clones and drops some. The sample carries some 2 million clones, approximately 95% recorded once. Germline-derived CDR1 and CDR2 are SGDLS and YYNGEE. The CDR3 has 13 amino acids. V dropped 5 bases and J dropped 3 bases, with 12 bases sitting between them. The receptor was derived from a man in his late teens or twenties in good health. Sequenced input: naive CD8+ T cells sorted from blood. The chain couples TRBV9 to TRBJ2-7; the D gene is possibly TRBD1 (6 bases). The CDR3 is CASSPGQIYEQYF. Written as DNA, the CDR3 is TGTGCCAGCAGTCCGGGACAAATCTACGAGCAGTACTTC.